The next 32 T cell receptor beta chains were all read from a single sample in a study of CD8+CD57+ T cells in acquired aplastic anemia. Genomic DNA was employed as the template in profiling TCR beta VDJ and CDR3. TCRdb redid the calling of the reads with MiXCR, one entry per CDR3 protein. The sample includes fewer than 200,000 distinct CDR3 sequences, over 40% of them seen just once. CD8+CD57+ cell expansion, shown by flow cytometry, had occurred in the patients selected for sequencing. Sequencing was done on a sample of sorted CD4+, CD8+, or CD8+CD57+ T cells (not recorded which) from PBMCs. These receptors were obtained from a human donor with aplastic anemia.

This clonotype was observed a handful of times. This chain joins TRBV7-8 and TRBJ1-3, with a possible D match to TRBD1 (5 bases). V lost 2 bases, J lost 9 bases, and 11 bases lay in between. Germline V CDR1 and CDR2: SGHVS, FQNEAQ. There are 13 residues in the CDR3. CDR3 sequence: CASSLRGGGTIYF. The CDR3 DNA reads TGTGCCAGCAGCTTAAGGGGCGGGGGCACCATATATTTT.

V gene TRBV7-8 combines with J gene TRBJ2-5; TRBD1 might be the D (6 bases). The CDR3 loop spans 13 amino acids. V lost 6 bases and J 1 base, leaving 9 bases between the germline ends. Germline CDR1 is SGHVS and CDR2 is FQNEAQ. Here the CDR3 reads CASRTQGQETQYF. The CDR3 region has the DNA TGTGCCAGCAGGACACAGGGCCAAGAGACCCAGTACTTC.

This clonotype was observed many times. The chain employs TRBV5-5 and TRBJ1-1; D possibly corresponds to TRBD1 (6 bases). V gave up 2 bases and J gave up 1 base, with 15 bases separating them. The germline V gene has CDR1 SGHKS and CDR2 YYEKEE (reference sequence). This CDR3 contains 16 residues. The CDR3 loop is CASSFLTGIPNTEAFF. CDR3 bases: TGTGCCAGCAGCTTCCTTACAGGGATCCCGAACACTGAAGCTTTCTTT.

CDR3 sequence (DNA): TGTGCCATCAGTGACCTACTAGCGGGGGGGTTCACAGATACGCAGTATTTT. Its translation is CAISDLLAGGFTDTQYF. V and J are TRBV10-3 and TRBJ2-3; TRBD2 aligns across 13 bases. CDR3 length: 17 residues. Trimming at V came to 3 bases and at J to 2 bases, leaving 5 bases not matched to a gene. Germline loops: CDR1 ENHRY, CDR2 SYGVKD.

V gene TRBV11-1 combines with J gene TRBJ2-1, with 7 positions matching TRBD2. The CDR3 has 14 amino acids. The J segment lost 9 bases and the V segment lost 5 bases, leaving 10 bases of the junction unmatched. Germline CDR1 SGHAT, CDR2 FQDESV (reference sequence). CDR3 coding DNA: TGTGCCAGCAGCCAGGGACTACGCTTCAGTGAGCAGTTCTTC. As protein: CASSQGLRFSEQFF.

There are many counts of this clonotype. This chain links TRBV5-1 with TRBJ2-7; 8 nucleotides line up with TRBD1. Germline loops: CDR1 SGHRS, CDR2 YFSETQ. CDR3 length equals 16 residues. V dropped 4 bases and J dropped 4; count of bases not matched to a gene: 13. CDR3 amino acids: CASSIGPRGQGYEQYF. CDR3 DNA sequence: TGCGCCAGCAGCATAGGACCGCGCGGACAGGGTTACGAGCAGTACTTC.

This clonotype was counted only a few times. The chain combines TRBV30 with TRBJ1-1; D ambiguous. CDR3 length: 11 residues. Germline V gene sequence: CDR1 GTSNPN, CDR2 SVGIG (reference sequence). The ends were cut back, 7 bases at V and 3 bases at J, with 9 bases in the middle. As DNA, the CDR3 is TGTGCCTTTGGTCCGGACACTGAAGCTTTCTTT. It translates to CAFGPDTEAFF.

The chain uses TRBV20-1 and TRBJ2-1; 9 bases align to TRBD2. The germline V gene has CDR1 DFQATT and CDR2 SNEGSKA (reference sequence). The CDR3 spans 14 residues. Losses at the gene ends were 4 bases for V and 6 bases for J; bases not matched to a gene: 7. The CDR3 DNA reads TGCAGTGCTACAAGGCGGGGGGGCCCCAATGAGCAGTTCTTC. This sequence encodes CSATRRGGPNEQFF.

This clonotype was observed at least ten times. CDR3 sequence reads: CASSLASNTGELFF. The CDR3 bases are TGTGCCAGCAGCTTGGCTTCCAACACCGGGGAGCTGTTTTTT. This chain joins TRBV5-5 and TRBJ2-2; D remains ambiguous. Germline-derived CDR1 and CDR2 are SGHKS and YYEKEE (reference sequence). V lost 0 bases, J lost 2 bases, and 5 bases lay in between. The CDR3 sequence is 14 residues long.

The gene calls are TRBV18 and TRBJ1-1; D not resolved. The length of the CDR3 is 13 residues. Looked up from germline, CDR1 is KGHSH and CDR2 is LQKENI. Trimming shortened V by 2 bases and J by 1 base, and 5 bases separated the two germline ends. The CDR3 DNA sequence: TGTGCCAGCTCACCAAAGCAGAACACTGAAGCTTTCTTT. This gives the protein CASSPKQNTEAFF.

This clonotype has ten or more counts. The gene calls are TRBV19 and TRBJ2-2; weak D call: TRBD2 (6 bases). CDR1 is LNHDA and CDR2 is SQIVND in the germline V gene (reference sequence). Between the trimmed V and J ends, which lost 4 bases and 4 bases, there was a span of 7 bases. There are 13 residues in the CDR3. DNA of the CDR3: TGTGCCAGTAGTACGGGACTCACCGGGGAGCTGTTTTTT. This encodes CASSTGLTGELFF.

This clonotype has more than one count but fewer than ten. The chain is built from TRBV12-3 or TRBV12-4 and TRBJ1-6; D uncertain. This CDR3 is built from 13 residues. V was cut by 3 bases and J by 12 bases, with 12 bases left in between. In nucleotides, the CDR3 is TGTGCCAGCAGTTTCGCGTCAATTCAACCCCTCCACTTT. Amino acid sequence: CASSFASIQPLHF.

V usage is TRBV19 and J usage is TRBJ1-2; possibly TRBD1 for D (5 bases). Germline V gives CDR1 LNHDA, CDR2 SQIVND (reference sequence). There are 15 residues in the CDR3. Trimming removed 7 bases at V and 2 bases at J, with 17 bases between. CDR3 loop: CASTLIGRGNYGYTF. The CDR3 nucleotides read TGTGCCAGTACCCTCATCGGCCGGGGGAACTATGGCTACACCTTC.

This clonotype occurred many times. The chain joins TRBV12-3 or TRBV12-4 to TRBJ1-1; D is possibly TRBD1 (5 bases). The CDR3 contains 13 residues. The V gene lost 1 base and the J gene lost 3 bases, with 6 bases spanning the gap. The CDR3 DNA follows: TGTGCCAGCAGTTTAGTGGGGGACACTGAAGCTTTCTTT. Protein product: CASSLVGDTEAFF.

A remark on this clonotype: Lacking the conserved final phenylalanine or tryptophan, this CDR3 likely reflects a read error. This chain uses TRBV19 with TRBJ2-3; 7 bases align to TRBD2. Per the germline V gene, CDR1 is LNHDA and CDR2 is SQIVND (reference sequence). This CDR3 spans 15 amino acids. The J segment lost 0 bases and the V segment lost 4 bases, leaving 4 bases of the junction unmatched. The CDR3 DNA reads TGTGCCAGTAGTAGGCGGGAGAGAAGCACAGATACGCAGTATTCT. Its protein is CASSRRERSTDTQYS.

V and J are TRBV5-1 and TRBJ2-7; D may be TRBD1 (5 bases). V was cut by 0 bases and J by 3 bases, with 16 bases left in between. This CDR3 comprises 16 residues. In germline, CDR1 is SGHRS, CDR2 YFSETQ. This chain's CDR3 is CASSLAGRESFYEQYF. CDR3 DNA: TGCGCCAGCAGCTTGGCAGGCAGGGAAAGTTTCTACGAGCAGTACTTC.

In this sample, this clonotype turned up many times. The J gene is TRBJ2-1, the V gene TRBV20-1; the match to TRBD2 covers 8 bases. V shed 3 bases and J 4 bases; nucleotides not matched to a gene: 8. Looked up from germline, CDR1 is DFQATT and CDR2 is SNEGSKA (reference sequence). The CDR3 has 15 amino acids. The CDR3 DNA reads TGCAGTGCTAGCGGCGAACTAGCGGATTACAATGAGCAGTTCTTC. Translated: CSASGELADYNEQFF.

Concerning this clonotype: As the CDR3 is not closed by the conserved phenylalanine or tryptophan, this likely results from a read error. The DNA is omitted, as the CDR3 cannot be located on it reliably, and the CDR3 follows TCRdb's listing. This rearrangement joins TRBV20-1 to TRBJ2-7; TRBD2 is the table's D call, not checked against the DNA. The CDR3 length equals 8 residues, ends included. Germline CDR1 and CDR2: DFQATT and SNEGSKA (reference sequence). CDR3 protein: CSATFLAG.

This chain uses TRBV5-8 with TRBJ2-5, with 8 bases matching TRBD1. V trimming: 6 bases; J trimming: 1 base; junction bases outside the gene matches: 8. Germline V CDR1 and CDR2: SGHTS, YDEGEE. This CDR3 has 15 residues. The CDR3 DNA sequence: TGTGCCAGCACCCTACCAGGGGGCCGCCAAGAGACCCAGTACTTC. Its translation is CASTLPGGRQETQYF. Based on the CDR3 plus reference TRBV5-8 and TRBJ2-5, the full variable domain is EAGVTQSPTHLIKTRGQQATLRCSPISGHTSVYWYQQALGLGLQFLLWYDEGEERNRGNFPPRFSGRQFPNYSSELNVNALELEDSALYLCASTLPGGRQETQYFGPGTRLLVL.

This clonotype was counted many times. This chain connects TRBV9 to TRBJ2-1; 9 nucleotides align to TRBD2. The CDR3 extends over 13 amino acids. Germline V gene data show CDR1 as SGDLS and CDR2 as YYNGEE. The V and J ends lost 0 bases and 10 bases, in that order; junction bases with no gene match: 2. CDR3: CASSVGLAGEQFF. CDR3 bases: TGTGCCAGCAGCGTAGGGCTAGCGGGGGAGCAGTTCTTC.

The table lists this clonotype with many counts. The genes are TRBV6-5 and TRBJ2-5, with D uncertain. Germline loops: CDR1 MNHEY, CDR2 SVGAGI. The CDR3 contains 15 residues. Trimming took 5 bases from V and 1 from J, leaving 14 bases between them. The CDR3 is CASSPTYSIQETQYF. CDR3 DNA: TGTGCCAGCAGTCCAACCTATAGTATCCAAGAGACCCAGTACTTC.

This clonotype was seen a handful of times. With a much larger clone just one base away, this may be a read error. The rearrangement links TRBV4-1 to TRBJ2-7, with 10 bases aligning to TRBD2. Germline CDR1 is MGHRA and CDR2 is YSYEKL. The CDR3 runs to 15 residues. The CDR3 nucleotides are TGCGCCAGCAGACGAACTAGCGGGGAAACCTACGACCAGTACTTC. This codes for CASRRTSGETYDQYF.

The table lists this clonotype with many counts. The genes are TRBV7-2 and TRBJ1-1; no definite D call. CDR1 is SGHTA, CDR2 FQGNSA, per germline. This CDR3 contains 14 residues. V lost 5 bases and J 4 bases, leaving 14 bases between the germline ends. The CDR3 region has the DNA TGTGCCAGCAGCCTGACCCGGGGAGGCACTGAAGCTTTCTTT. This gives the protein CASSLTRGGTEAFF.

This clonotype was recorded only once. This sequence joins TRBV25-1 and TRBJ2-1; D perhaps matches TRBD2 (6 bases). The CDR3 covers 16 residues. In germline, CDR1 is MGHDK, CDR2 SYGVNS. The V end lost 3 bases, the J end lost 4 bases, and 16 bases lay between the germline ends. Here the CDR3 DNA reads TGTGCCAGCAGTGAGCCCGGGGGACTCGTGTACAATGAGCAGTTCTTC. The encoded protein is CASSEPGGLVYNEQFF.

This clonotype was counted ten times or more. The CDR3 region is CASRNRGAGEKLFF. As DNA, the CDR3 is TGTGCCAGCAGAAACAGGGGCGCGGGTGAAAAACTGTTTTTT. This chain uses TRBV6-1 with TRBJ1-4; 7 bases fit TRBD1. From germline, CDR1 is MNHNS and CDR2 SASEGT. J lost 7 bases, V lost 6 bases, and 8 bases had no gene match. This CDR3 comprises 14 residues.

This sequence joins TRBV7-2 and TRBJ2-7; possible D gene TRBD1, 6 bases. The V and J ends lost 1 base and 6 bases respectively, with 13 bases between them. Germline V gives CDR1 SGHTA, CDR2 FQGNSA. The CDR3 is made up of 14 amino acids. The CDR3 DNA reads TGTGCCAGCAGCTTAGGGCAGGGGAGCAGCGAGCAGTACTTC. The encoded protein is CASSLGQGSSEQYF. The full variable domain, rest sourced from reference TRBV7-2 and TRBJ2-7, is GAGVSQSPSNKVTEKGKDVELRCDPISGHTALYWYRQSLGQGLEFLIYFQGNSAPDKSGLPSDRFSAERTGGSVSTLTIQRTQQEDSAVYLCASSLGQGSSEQYFGPGTRLTVT.

This clonotype has more than one count but fewer than ten. The junction departs from germline at one end; a sequencing error may be responsible. The chain has TRBV6-2 or TRBV6-3 and TRBJ2-2; 11 bases map to TRBD1. The length of the CDR3 is 16 residues. Germline loops: CDR1 MNHEY, CDR2 SVGEGT. CDR3 nucleotides: TGTGCCAGCAGTTACTGGGGACAGGGGGACACCGGGGAGCTGCTTTTT. It codes for CASSYWGQGDTGELLF.

The chain joins TRBV7-3 to TRBJ1-2, with D perhaps TRBD1 (5 bases). Trimming stripped 0 bases from V and 7 bases from J, with 9 bases between. The CDR3 is 13 amino acids. CDR1 SGHTA and CDR2 FQGTGA come from the germline V gene. The chain's CDR3 is CASSLTGAGGYTF. For the CDR3, the DNA is TGTGCCAGCAGCTTAACAGGGGCGGGTGGCTACACCTTC.

This clonotype was seen many times. The rearrangement links TRBV20-1 to TRBJ2-1; 12 positions agree with TRBD1. Germline V gene lookup returns CDR1 DFQATT and CDR2 SNEGSKA (reference sequence). This CDR3 spans 14 amino acids. The J segment lost 7 bases and the V segment lost 5 bases, leaving 6 bases of the junction unmatched. CDR3 region: CSAWPGQGANEQFF. The DNA for the CDR3 is TGCAGTGCTTGGCCGGGACAGGGGGCAAATGAGCAGTTCTTC.

A note on this clonotype: It may be a read error: a sequence one base away is much more abundant. The chain combines TRBV3-1 with TRBJ1-6; D gene ambiguous. Germline CDR1 reads LGHDT; CDR2 reads YNNKEL (reference sequence). This CDR3 comprises 14 residues. CDR3 sequence: CASGPTVAGTPLNF. The CDR3 region has the DNA TGTGCCAGCGGCCCAACAGTGGCGGGAACACCCCTCAACTTT.

The count of this clonotype is one. This chain uses TRBV10-3 with TRBJ1-3; 7 bases agree with TRBD1. CDR1 and CDR2 from the germline V gene are ENHRY and SYGVKD. CDR3 length: 14 residues. V lost 4 bases, J lost 4 bases, and 4 bases stayed unmatched. CDR3 sequence (DNA): TGTGCCATCAGTGCTCAGGGGGTCGGAAACACCATATATTTT. Translation gives CAISAQGVGNTIYF.

A note on this clonotype: Since a much larger clone is just one base distant, this may be a read error. The chain has TRBV20-1 and TRBJ2-1; D tentatively reads TRBD1 or TRBD2 (7 bases each). The CDR3 has 18 amino acids. In germline, CDR1 is DFQATT, CDR2 SNEGSKA (reference sequence). The CDR3 sequence is CGARGGGSGSSSYNEQFF. Written as DNA, the CDR3 is TGCGGTGCTAGAGGGGGCGGTAGCGGGTCGAGCTCCTACAATGAGCAGTTCTTC.